The source of this TCR beta chain is a study of CD8 T cells in Susac syndrome (dated by TCRdb to the late 2010s). In terms of the full investigation: The study used repertoire sequencing to test whether antigen drove CD8+ T cell activation and differentiation in Susac syndrome.

CDR1 PRHDT and CDR2 FYEKMQ were looked up in the germline V gene (reference sequence). The CDR3, from cysteine to phenylalanine, totals 14 residues. Solely the CDR3 DNA is kept, with 42 bases framed from the first base. The V and J ends are trimmed by 1 base and 10 bases, leaving 13 bases between them. Of note for this clonotype: The clone's antigen remains unknown. No clone much larger than this one lies a single base away; base qualities are absent.

RNA was extracted using the RNeasy kit, and about 0.5 to 1 ug of the RNA was reverse transcribed with random hexamers. The immunoSEQ multiplex PCR assay, which covers 54 Vbeta and 13 Jbeta segments, was used to amplify TCR beta CDR3 regions. Bias from PCR amplification was corrected by using a synthetic template baseline for primer optimization and for computational correction. Turning to the authors' computational methods: Reads were annotated to V, D and J genes according to IMGT and were analyzed with immunoSEQ Analyzer, with only productive sequences retained. Clonality was computed as one minus Shannon entropy normalized by log2 of the number of productive unique sequences. For each patient and control, public and private clones were evaluated among the 100 most prevalent clones. A clone was defined as Susac-specific if it was absent from the healthy and MS cohorts, from some 1,100 published viral clones and from other ImmuneACCESS disease sequences. The public reads were reprocessed in TCRdb via fastp at Q25 and MiXCR, keeping in-frame beta chains. For every CDR3 protein sequence, its rows merge into one entry that carries the most common genes and DNA. TCRdb, not the original authors, processed these V and J calls. The sample data list 110,000 or so distinct CDR3 sequences, and about 92% of these were observed just once. The top ten clones comprise 0.085% to 0.095% of the sample.

Study-level results and caveats: The TCR sequencing and HLA analysis was acknowledged to have included a relatively small number of individuals.

High-throughput TCR beta sequencing profiled peripheral blood CD8+ and CD4+ T cells from healthy donors, Susac syndrome patients and multiple sclerosis patients. The multiple sclerosis controls were treatment-naive patients who had stable or active relapsing-remitting disease and met the revised McDonald criteria. Bulk CD8+ and CD4+ T cells were purified by magnetic negative isolation, while CD8+ TEMRA cells were enriched using FACS. Blood was collected in EDTA tubes and processed within 24 hours, with PBMCs isolated through density gradient centrifugation. PBMCs intended for TCR sequencing were cryopreserved in liquid nitrogen and were subsequently thawed in a 37 degrees C water bath. Purity of sorted or isolated CD4+, CD8+ and CD8+ TEMRA cells was at least 90%.

The TCR originated in a human donor with multiple sclerosis. The sample was CD4+ T cells from PBMCs. The V and J genes are TRBV13 and TRBJ1-4; TRBD1 is perhaps the D gene, given 5 matching bases. The sequence in DNA is TGTGCCAGCAGCTTAGCCGGTAGGGGAGGAAAACTGTTTTTT. It encodes CASSLAGRGGKLFF.